The table lists the clone carrying this T cell receptor beta chain with a few counts. Its antigen remains unknown. The data derive from a study of T cell repertoires in cytomegalovirus infection. TCRdb itself ran the reads through MiXCR, one entry per CDR3 protein. The sample lists about a million distinct CDR3 sequences, roughly 30% occurring once. The germline V and J ends were trimmed by 0 bases and 8 bases, with 14 bases remaining between them. The CDR3 totals 15 residues. CDR1 is SEHNR and CDR2 is FQNEAQ in the germline V gene (reference sequence). Findings and limits, study-wide: The response measured ex vivo was dominated by TCR beta clonotypes (HLA-C-restricted and CMV-specific).

The sequences come from cultured CD8+ T cells from PBMCs, collected from culture after CMV antigen stimulation. The sequence derives from a human donor in good health (CMV status not recorded). Some clones in this sample may be carry-over from other donors' samples. This chain connects TRBV7-9 to TRBJ2-1; D is possibly TRBD2 (7 bases). The CDR3 bases are TGTGCCAGCAGCTTAGCTGGGGGGGGGCAGGATGAGCAGTTCTTC. Amino acid sequence: CASSLAGGGQDEQFF.